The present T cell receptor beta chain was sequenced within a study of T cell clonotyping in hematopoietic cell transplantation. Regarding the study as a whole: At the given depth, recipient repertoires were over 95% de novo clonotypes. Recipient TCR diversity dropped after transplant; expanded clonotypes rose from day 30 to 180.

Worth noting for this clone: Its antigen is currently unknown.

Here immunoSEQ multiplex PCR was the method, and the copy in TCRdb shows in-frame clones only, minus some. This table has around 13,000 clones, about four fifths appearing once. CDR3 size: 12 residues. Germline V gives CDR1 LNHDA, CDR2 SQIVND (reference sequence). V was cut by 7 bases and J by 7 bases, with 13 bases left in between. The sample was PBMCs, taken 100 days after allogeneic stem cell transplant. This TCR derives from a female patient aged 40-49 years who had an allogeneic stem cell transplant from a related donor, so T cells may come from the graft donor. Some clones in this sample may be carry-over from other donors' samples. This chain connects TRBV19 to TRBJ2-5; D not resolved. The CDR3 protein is CASTGAGGTQYF. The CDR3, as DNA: TGTGCCAGTACCGGTGCCGGCGGGACCCAGTACTTC.